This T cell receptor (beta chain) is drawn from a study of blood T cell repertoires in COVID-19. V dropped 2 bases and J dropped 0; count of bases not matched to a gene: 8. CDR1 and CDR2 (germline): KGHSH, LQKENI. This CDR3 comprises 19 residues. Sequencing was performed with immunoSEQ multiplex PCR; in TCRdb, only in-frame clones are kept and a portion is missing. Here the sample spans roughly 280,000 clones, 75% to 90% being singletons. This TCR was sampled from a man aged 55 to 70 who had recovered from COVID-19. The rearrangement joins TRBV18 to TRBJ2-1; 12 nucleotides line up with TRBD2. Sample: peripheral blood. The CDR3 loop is CASSPFTSGGPSSYNEQFF. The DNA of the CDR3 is TGTGCCAGCTCACCATTTACTAGCGGGGGGCCCTCCTCCTACAATGAGCAGTTCTTC.